The next 19 T cell receptor beta chains were all read from a single sample in a study of blood T cells in healthy people across ages. A J-beta primer mix and a sample-barcoded 5' primer were used in a second PCR of roughly 6 to 11 cycles. TCRdb reprocessed the 5' RACE reads via MiXCR and lists one record per CDR3 protein. The repertoire holds hundreds of thousands of distinct CDR3 sequences, with 55% to 70% as singletons. The source material was blood. Receptors originate from a man aged 25 to 40 in good health.

This clonotype was counted only a few times. The chain couples TRBV25-1 to TRBJ2-5; TRBD2 matches 16 bases. Germline values: CDR1 MGHDK, CDR2 SYGVNS. Germline trimming cut 4 bases from V and 4 bases from J; bases unmatched to any gene: 6. The CDR3 covers 17 residues. CDR3 DNA: TGTGCCAGCAGTGCTGGGACTAGCGGGGGGGGTCGAGAGACCCAGTACTTC. As protein: CASSAGTSGGGRETQYF. Complete variable domain (other parts from reference TRBV25-1 and TRBJ2-5): EADIYQTPRYLVIGTGKKITLECSQTMGHDKMYWYQQDPGMELHLIHYSYGVNSTEKGDLSSESTVSRIRTEHFPLTLESARPSHTSQYLCASSAGTSGGGRETQYFGPGTRLLVL.

V and J are TRBV6-1 and TRBJ2-5, with 8 bases that match TRBD1. With the DNA end fitting TRBJ2-4 better, the J assignment may be wrong. CDR1 MNHNS and CDR2 SASEGT come from the germline V gene. This CDR3 has 13 residues. The CDR3 reads CASSAGQGNIQYF. The CDR3 coding sequence is TGTGCCAGCAGTGCTGGACAGGGTAACATTCAGTACTTC.

The chain uses TRBV27 and TRBJ2-1; unclear D gene. This CDR3 contains 11 residues. V lost 8 bases to trimming and J lost 8 bases, with 10 bases between them. The V gene's germline CDR1 is MNHEY and CDR2 SMNVEV (reference sequence). CDR3 residues: CASLRSDEQFF. The DNA for the CDR3 is TGTGCCAGCCTCCGGAGTGATGAGCAGTTCTTC.

The gene calls are TRBV7-2 and TRBJ2-5; perhaps TRBD2 as D (5 bases). Germline-derived CDR1 and CDR2 are SGHTA and FQGNSA. The length of the CDR3 is 17 residues. V was shortened by 0 bases and J by 2 bases, with 16 bases between the two germline ends. This CDR3 is CASSLAFGRAGQETQYF. Here the CDR3 DNA reads TGTGCCAGCAGCTTAGCGTTTGGGCGGGCGGGTCAAGAGACCCAGTACTTC. Combining the CDR3 with reference TRBV7-2 and TRBJ2-5 gives the whole variable domain GAGVSQSPSNKVTEKGKDVELRCDPISGHTALYWYRQSLGQGLEFLIYFQGNSAPDKSGLPSDRFSAERTGGSVSTLTIQRTQQEDSAVYLCASSLAFGRAGQETQYFGPGTRLLVL.

This clonotype was seen more than once but under ten times. The V gene is TRBV5-1, the J gene TRBJ2-2; TRBD1 is a possible D gene (5 bases). The germline V gene encodes CDR1 SGHRS and CDR2 YFSETQ. The CDR3 contains 15 residues. The germline V and J ends were trimmed by 0 bases and 5 bases, with 11 bases remaining between them. This CDR3 is CASSLEGHETGELFF. For the CDR3, the DNA is TGCGCCAGCAGCTTGGAGGGGCACGAGACCGGGGAGCTGTTTTTT.

The chain joins TRBV19 to TRBJ1-5, with D perhaps matching TRBD1 (5 bases). The CDR3 length is 13 residues. Trimming took 4 bases from V and 6 from J, leaving 10 bases between them. Germline lookup yields CDR1 LNHDA and CDR2 SQIVND (reference sequence). This chain's CDR3 is CASSKGKGQPQHF. The CDR3 nucleotides are TGTGCCAGTAGTAAGGGGAAAGGTCAGCCCCAGCATTTT.

This clonotype was seen only a few times. The chain couples TRBV12-3 or TRBV12-4 to TRBJ1-5; D unclear. Deletions cut 3 bases from V and 6 bases from J, with 6 bases between. CDR3 size: 12 residues. CDR3 region: CASSLGFQPQHF. The CDR3 bases are TGTGCCAGCAGTTTGGGTTTTCAGCCCCAGCATTTT.

V and J are TRBV6-6 and TRBJ2-7; D call uncertain. The CDR3 has 14 amino acids. V was cut by 4 bases and J by 3 bases, with 13 bases left in between. The germline V gene has CDR1 MNHNY and CDR2 SVGAGI (reference sequence). The CDR3 sequence: CASSWELIGYEQYF. The CDR3 DNA reads TGTGCCAGCAGTTGGGAATTGATTGGCTACGAGCAGTACTTC.

J is TRBJ2-7 and V is TRBV7-2; 10 bases align to TRBD2. Trimming at V came to 3 bases and at J to 4 bases, leaving 6 bases not matched to a gene. The CDR3 loop spans 15 amino acids. Germline V CDR1 and CDR2: SGHTA, FQGNSA. The CDR3 region has the DNA TGTGCCAGCAGCTTGGGATCACTAGCGGGGTACGAGCAGTACTTC. Encoded protein: CASSLGSLAGYEQYF.

This clonotype was observed a few times. V is TRBV20-1 and J is TRBJ2-3; 10 positions match TRBD2. The CDR3 runs to 15 residues. CDR1 DFQATT and CDR2 SNEGSKA come from the germline V gene (reference sequence). J was trimmed by 1 base and V by 5 bases; bases with no gene match: 6. The CDR3 sequence is CSAYPGTSGTDTQYF. CDR3 nucleotides: TGCAGTGCTTACCCCGGGACTAGCGGCACAGATACGCAGTATTTT.

The chain recombines TRBV15 with TRBJ2-2; 9 positions agree with TRBD1. CDR1 LNHNV and CDR2 YYDKDF come from the germline V gene (reference sequence). The CDR3 length is 14 residues. J gave up 9 bases and V 4 bases, and 6 bases lay outside the gene matches. The CDR3, as DNA: TGTGCCACCAGCACCCGGGACAGGGAGTGGGAGCTGTTTTTT. It encodes CATSTRDREWELFF.

This chain connects TRBV6-5 to TRBJ1-5; D is undetermined. CDR3 size: 13 residues. V was clipped by 9 bases and J by 5 bases, with 14 bases between them. From germline, CDR1 is MNHEY and CDR2 SVGAGI. CDR3 coding DNA: TGTGCCAGTGGCCAGGATAACTATCAGCCCCAGCATTTT. Translating gives CASGQDNYQPQHF.

The chain has TRBV11-2 and TRBJ2-5, with D possibly being TRBD2 (5 bases). The CDR3 covers 11 residues. Trimming removed 8 bases at V and 11 bases at J, with 15 bases between. CDR1 and CDR2 from the germline V gene are SGHAT and FQNNGV. DNA for the CDR3: TGTGCCAGCCTCGGACTCGGGGAGCAGTACTTC. Protein product: CASLGLGEQYF.

This clonotype was recorded a few times. This sequence joins TRBV6-1 and TRBJ2-1; 15 nucleotides match TRBD2. The CDR3 covers 20 residues. From germline, CDR1 is MNHNS and CDR2 SASEGT. V lost 7 bases to trimming and J lost 1 base; unmatched junction nucleotides: 14. The DNA for the CDR3 is TGTGCCAGCACCTCCGGGACTAGCGGGAGGATAATTGGGTCCTACAATGAGCAGTTCTTC. Its protein is CASTSGTSGRIIGSYNEQFF.

The chain combines TRBV29-1 with TRBJ2-5; D may be TRBD2 (6 bases). The CDR3 sequence is 14 residues long. Germline CDR1 SQVTM, CDR2 ANQGSEA. Trimming removed 7 bases at V and 5 bases at J, with 20 bases between. CDR3 sequence: CSGKASVRSETQYF. In nucleotides, the CDR3 is TGCAGCGGGAAGGCTAGCGTCCGATCGGAGACCCAGTACTTC.

The CDR3 coding sequence is TGCAGTGCTAGAGAAACAGGGCGCCTGGATGGCTACACCTTC. The encoded protein is CSARETGRLDGYTF. The chain is built from TRBV20-1 and TRBJ1-2; D possibly corresponds to TRBD1 (6 bases). Trimming pared 0 bases from V and 6 bases from J, leaving 14 bases between. The CDR3 extends over 14 amino acids. The germline gives CDR1 DFQATT, CDR2 SNEGSKA (reference sequence).

This clonotype was detected a few times. The chain carries TRBV20-1 and TRBJ2-7; 10 bases agree with TRBD2. Germline V gene sequence: CDR1 DFQATT, CDR2 SNEGSKA (reference sequence). After removal of 6 bases from V and 3 bases from J, the junction contained 14 bases not matched to a gene. This CDR3 comprises 16 residues. The CDR3 here is CSALSLAGVKDYEQYF. The CDR3 DNA is TGCAGTGCCCTATCCCTAGCGGGAGTAAAGGACTACGAGCAGTACTTC.

The chain carries TRBV6-6 and TRBJ2-5; D not resolved. Trimming removed 7 bases at V and 0 bases at J, with 15 bases between. Germline CDR1 MNHNY, CDR2 SVGAGI (reference sequence). The CDR3 runs 15 residues. The chain's CDR3 is CASTTTATNQETQYF. Written as DNA, the CDR3 is TGTGCCAGCACGACCACGGCGACCAACCAAGAGACCCAGTACTTC.

This clonotype was counted once. The chain joins TRBV20-1 to TRBJ1-2, with 7 nucleotides matching TRBD1. The ends lost 3 bases at V and 8 bases at J; junction bases unmatched: 9. The germline V gene has CDR1 DFQATT and CDR2 SNEGSKA (reference sequence). The CDR3 extends over 13 amino acids. The CDR3 DNA sequence: TGCAGTGCTAGGGCTAATGAGGGGGCCGGCTACACCTTC. Amino acids: CSARANEGAGYTF.